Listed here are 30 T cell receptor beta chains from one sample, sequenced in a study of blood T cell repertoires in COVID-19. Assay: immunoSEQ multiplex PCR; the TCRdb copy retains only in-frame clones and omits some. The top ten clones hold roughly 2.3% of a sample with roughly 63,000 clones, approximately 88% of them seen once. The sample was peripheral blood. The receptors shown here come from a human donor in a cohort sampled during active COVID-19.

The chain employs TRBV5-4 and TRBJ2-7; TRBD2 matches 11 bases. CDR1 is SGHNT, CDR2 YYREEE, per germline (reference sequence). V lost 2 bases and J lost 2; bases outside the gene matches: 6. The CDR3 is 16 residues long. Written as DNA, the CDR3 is TGTGCCAGCAGCTTTGGACTAGCGGGCGATACCTACGAGCAGTACTTC. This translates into CASSFGLAGDTYEQYF.

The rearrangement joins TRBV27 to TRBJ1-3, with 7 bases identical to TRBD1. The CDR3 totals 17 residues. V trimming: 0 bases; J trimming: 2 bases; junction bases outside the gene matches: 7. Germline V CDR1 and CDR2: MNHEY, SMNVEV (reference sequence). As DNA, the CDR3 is TGTGCCAGCAGTTTATCGGGCGCCGGGACAGCTGGAAACACCATATATTTT. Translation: CASSLSGAGTAGNTIYF.

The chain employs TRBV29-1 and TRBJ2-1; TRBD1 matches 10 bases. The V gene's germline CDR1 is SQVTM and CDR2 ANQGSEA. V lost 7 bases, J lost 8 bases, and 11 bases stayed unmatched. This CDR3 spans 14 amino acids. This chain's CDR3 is CSAAHRDRGDEQFF. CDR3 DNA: TGCAGCGCTGCCCACCGGGACAGGGGAGATGAGCAGTTCTTC.

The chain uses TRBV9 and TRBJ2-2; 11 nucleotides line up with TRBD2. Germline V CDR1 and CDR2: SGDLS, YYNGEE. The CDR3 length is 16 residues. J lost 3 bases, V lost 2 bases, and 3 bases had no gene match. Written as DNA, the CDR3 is TGTGCCAGCAGCGTTCTAGCGGGAGGCCACACCGGGGAGCTGTTTTTT. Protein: CASSVLAGGHTGELFF.

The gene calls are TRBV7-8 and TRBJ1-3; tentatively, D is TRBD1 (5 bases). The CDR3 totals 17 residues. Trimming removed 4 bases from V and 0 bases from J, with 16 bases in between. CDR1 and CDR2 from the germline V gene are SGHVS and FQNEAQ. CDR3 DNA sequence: TGTGCCAGCAGCTCTAGGCGGGGGGTGTCCTCTGGAAACACCATATATTTT. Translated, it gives CASSSRRGVSSGNTIYF.

The CDR3 loop is CASSEKMAGLQPQHF. The CDR3 DNA follows: TGTGCCAGCAGTGAAAAAATGGCAGGACTCCAGCCCCAGCATTTT. This chain uses TRBV6-1 with TRBJ1-5, with unresolved D. CDR3 length: 15 amino acids. Germline CDR1 MNHNS, CDR2 SASEGT. V dropped 2 bases and J dropped 7 bases, with 15 bases sitting between them.

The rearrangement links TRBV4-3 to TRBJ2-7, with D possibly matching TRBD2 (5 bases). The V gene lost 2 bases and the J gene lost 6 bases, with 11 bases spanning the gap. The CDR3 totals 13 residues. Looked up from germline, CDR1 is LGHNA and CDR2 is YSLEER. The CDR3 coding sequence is TGCGCCAGCAGCCAATTTAGCGCTGGCGAGCAGTACTTC. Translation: CASSQFSAGEQYF.

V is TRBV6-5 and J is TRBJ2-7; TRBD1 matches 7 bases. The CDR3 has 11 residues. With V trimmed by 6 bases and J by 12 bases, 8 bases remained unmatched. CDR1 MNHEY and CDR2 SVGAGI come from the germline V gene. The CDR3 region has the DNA TGTGCCAGCAGCGGACAGGAATTGTGGTACTTC. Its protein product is CASSGQELWYF.

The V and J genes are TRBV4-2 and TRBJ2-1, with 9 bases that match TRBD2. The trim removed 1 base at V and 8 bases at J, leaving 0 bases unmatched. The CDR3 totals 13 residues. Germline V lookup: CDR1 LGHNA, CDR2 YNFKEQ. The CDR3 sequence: CASSQVAGDEQFF. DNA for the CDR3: TGTGCCAGCAGCCAAGTAGCGGGGGATGAGCAGTTCTTC.

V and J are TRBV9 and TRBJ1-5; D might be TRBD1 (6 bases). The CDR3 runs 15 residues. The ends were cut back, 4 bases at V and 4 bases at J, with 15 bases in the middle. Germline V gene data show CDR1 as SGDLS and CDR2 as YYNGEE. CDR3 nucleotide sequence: TGTGCCAGCAGCAAACAGGGACAAAGAAATCAGCCCCAGCATTTT. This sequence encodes CASSKQGQRNQPQHF.

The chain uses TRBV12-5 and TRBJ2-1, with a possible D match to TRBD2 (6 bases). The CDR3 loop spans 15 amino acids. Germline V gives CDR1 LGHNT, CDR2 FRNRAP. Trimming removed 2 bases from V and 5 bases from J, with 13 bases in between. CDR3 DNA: TGTGCTAGTGGTTTGTCTAGCGCCCAGGACAATGAGCAGTTCTTC. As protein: CASGLSSAQDNEQFF.

Written as DNA, the CDR3 is TGCGCCAGCAGCCAAGTGGGCAGGGCTGCAAGAGGCCATCAGCCCCAGCATTTT. Protein: CASSQVGRAARGHQPQHF. The chain uses TRBV4-1 and TRBJ1-5; D might be TRBD1 (5 bases). V lost 1 base to trimming and J lost 5 bases, with 21 bases between them. This CDR3 has 18 residues. The germline CDR1 and CDR2 sequences are MGHRA and YSYEKL.

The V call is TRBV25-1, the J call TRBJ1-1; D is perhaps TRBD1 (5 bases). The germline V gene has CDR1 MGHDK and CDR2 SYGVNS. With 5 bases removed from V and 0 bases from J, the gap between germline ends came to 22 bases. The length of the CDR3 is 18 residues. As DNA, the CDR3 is TGTGCCAGCAGTCGCCGAGTGGTAGTGACAGCCATGAACACTGAAGCTTTCTTT. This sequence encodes CASSRRVVVTAMNTEAFF.

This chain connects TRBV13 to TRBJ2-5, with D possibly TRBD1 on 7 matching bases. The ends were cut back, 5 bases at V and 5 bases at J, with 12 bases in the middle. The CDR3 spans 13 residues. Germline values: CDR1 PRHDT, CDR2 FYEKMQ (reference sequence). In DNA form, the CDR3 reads TGTGCCAGCAGCCAGACAGGGAGGGAGACCCAGTACTTC. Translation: CASSQTGRETQYF.

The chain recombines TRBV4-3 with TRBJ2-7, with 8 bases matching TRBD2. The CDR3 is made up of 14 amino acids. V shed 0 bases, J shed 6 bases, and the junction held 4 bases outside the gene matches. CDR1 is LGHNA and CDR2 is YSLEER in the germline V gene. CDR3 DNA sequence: TGCGCCAGCAGCCAAGAAAGACTAGCGCCCGAGCAGTACTTC. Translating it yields CASSQERLAPEQYF.

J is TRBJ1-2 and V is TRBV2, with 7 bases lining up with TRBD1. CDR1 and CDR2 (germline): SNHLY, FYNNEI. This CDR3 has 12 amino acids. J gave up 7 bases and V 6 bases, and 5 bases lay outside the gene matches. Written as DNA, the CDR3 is TGTGCCAGCAGGCACAGGGGTGGTGGCTACACCTTC. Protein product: CASRHRGGGYTF.

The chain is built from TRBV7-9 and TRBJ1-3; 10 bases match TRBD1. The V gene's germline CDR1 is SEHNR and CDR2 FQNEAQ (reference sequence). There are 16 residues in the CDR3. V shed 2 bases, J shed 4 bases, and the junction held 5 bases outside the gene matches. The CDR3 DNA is TGTGCCAGCAGCTTAACGGGACAGGGGTTCGGAAACACCATATATTTT. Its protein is CASSLTGQGFGNTIYF.

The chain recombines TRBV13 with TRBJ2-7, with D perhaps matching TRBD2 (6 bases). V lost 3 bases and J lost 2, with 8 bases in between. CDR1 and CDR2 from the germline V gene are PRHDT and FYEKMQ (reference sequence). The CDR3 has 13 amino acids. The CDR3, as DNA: TGTGCCAGCAGCTTGCGGGGACCCTACGAGCAGTACTTC. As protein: CASSLRGPYEQYF.

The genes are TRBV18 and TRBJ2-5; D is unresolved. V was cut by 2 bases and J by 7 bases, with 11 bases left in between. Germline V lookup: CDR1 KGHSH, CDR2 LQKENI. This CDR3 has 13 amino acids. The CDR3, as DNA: TGTGCCAGCTCACCATCCGATTCGGGGACCCAGTACTTC. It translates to CASSPSDSGTQYF. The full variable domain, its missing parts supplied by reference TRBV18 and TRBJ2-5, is NAGVMQNPRHLVRRRGQEARLRCSPMKGHSHVYWYRQLPEEGLKFMVYLQKENIIDESGMPKERFSAEFPKEGPSILRIQQVVRGDSAAYFCASSPSDSGTQYFGPGTRLLVL.

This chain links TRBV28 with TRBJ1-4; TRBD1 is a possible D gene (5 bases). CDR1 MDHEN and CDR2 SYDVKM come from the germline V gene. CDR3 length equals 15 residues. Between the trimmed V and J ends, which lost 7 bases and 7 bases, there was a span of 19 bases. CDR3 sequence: CASMGGGGRVEKLFF. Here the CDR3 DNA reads TGTGCCAGCATGGGGGGAGGAGGGAGGGTTGAAAAACTGTTTTTT.

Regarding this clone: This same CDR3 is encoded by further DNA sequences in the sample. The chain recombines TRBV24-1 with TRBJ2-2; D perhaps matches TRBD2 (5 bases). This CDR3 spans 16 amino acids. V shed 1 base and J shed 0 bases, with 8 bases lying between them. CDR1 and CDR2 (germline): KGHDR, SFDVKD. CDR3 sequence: CATSDFTGSNTGELFF. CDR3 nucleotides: TGTGCCACCAGTGATTTCACGGGGTCGAACACCGGGGAGCTGTTTTTT.

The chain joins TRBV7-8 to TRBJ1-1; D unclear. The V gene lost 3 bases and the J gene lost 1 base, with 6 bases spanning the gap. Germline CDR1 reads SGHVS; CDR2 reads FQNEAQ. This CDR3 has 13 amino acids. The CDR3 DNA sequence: TGTGCCAGCAGCTTTGAGGCGAACACTGAAGCTTTCTTT. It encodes CASSFEANTEAFF.

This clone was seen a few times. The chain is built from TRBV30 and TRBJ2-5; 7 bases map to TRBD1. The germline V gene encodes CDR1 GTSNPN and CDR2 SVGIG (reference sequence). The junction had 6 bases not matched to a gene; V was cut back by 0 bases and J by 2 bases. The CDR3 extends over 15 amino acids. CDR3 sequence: CAWSVSRGRQETQYF. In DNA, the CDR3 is TGTGCCTGGAGTGTAAGCAGGGGGAGACAAGAGACCCAGTACTTC.

In DNA, the CDR3 is TGTGCCAGCAGCTTCTCCGGGAGCTCCTACAATGAGCAGTTCTTC. Protein: CASSFSGSSYNEQFF. The chain has TRBV7-2 and TRBJ2-1; D is possibly TRBD2 (6 bases). With 3 bases removed from V and 0 bases from J, the gap between germline ends came to 9 bases. This CDR3 is built from 15 residues. Germline loops: CDR1 SGHTA, CDR2 FQGNSA.

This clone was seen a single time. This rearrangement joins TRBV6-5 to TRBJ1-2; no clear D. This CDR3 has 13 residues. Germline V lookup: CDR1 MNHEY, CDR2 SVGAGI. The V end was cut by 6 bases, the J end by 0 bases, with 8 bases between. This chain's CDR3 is CASRAQSNYGYTF. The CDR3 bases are TGTGCCAGCAGGGCACAGTCTAACTATGGCTACACCTTC.

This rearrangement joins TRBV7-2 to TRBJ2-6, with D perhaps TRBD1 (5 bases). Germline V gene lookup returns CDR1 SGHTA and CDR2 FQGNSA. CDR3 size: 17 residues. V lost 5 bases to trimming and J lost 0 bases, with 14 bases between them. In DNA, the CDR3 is TGTGCCAGCAGCCTACGATTACAGGTCTCTGGGGCCAACGTCCTGACTTTC. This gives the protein CASSLRLQVSGANVLTF.

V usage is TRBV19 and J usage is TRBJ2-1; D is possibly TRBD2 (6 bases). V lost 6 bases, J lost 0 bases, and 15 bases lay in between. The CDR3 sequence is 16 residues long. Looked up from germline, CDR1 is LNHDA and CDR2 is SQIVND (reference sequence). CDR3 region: CASRISGPSSYNEQFF. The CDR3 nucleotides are TGTGCCAGTAGGATCAGCGGGCCCAGCTCCTACAATGAGCAGTTCTTC.

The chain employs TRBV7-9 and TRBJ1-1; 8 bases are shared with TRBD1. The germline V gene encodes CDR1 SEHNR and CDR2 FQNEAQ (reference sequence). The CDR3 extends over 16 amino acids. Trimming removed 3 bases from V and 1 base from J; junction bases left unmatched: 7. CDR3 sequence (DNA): TGTGCCAGCAGCTTCGGCGGGACAGGAGGGAACACTGAAGCTTTCTTT. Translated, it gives CASSFGGTGGNTEAFF.

CDR3 protein: CASSYSPRGSTDTQYF. The CDR3 nucleotides read TGTGCCAGCAGTTACTCGCCCCGGGGGAGCACAGATACGCAGTATTTT. The rearrangement uses TRBV6-2 or TRBV6-3 and TRBJ2-3; tentatively, D is TRBD2 (6 bases). This CDR3 comprises 16 residues. Germline V gene sequence: CDR1 MNHEY, CDR2 SVGEGT. Trimming took 0 bases from V and 0 from J, leaving 10 bases between them.

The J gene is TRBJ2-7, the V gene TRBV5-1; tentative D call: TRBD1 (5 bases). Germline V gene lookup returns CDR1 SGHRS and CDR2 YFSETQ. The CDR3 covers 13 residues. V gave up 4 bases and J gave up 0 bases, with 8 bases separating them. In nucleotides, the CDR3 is TGCGCCAGCAGCCAGGGCGGCTCCTACGAGCAGTACTTC. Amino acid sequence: CASSQGGSYEQYF.